The 12 T cell receptor beta chains below were found in one sample sequenced in a study of blood T cell repertoires in COVID-19. TCRdb's table, derived via immunoSEQ multiplex PCR, lists solely in-frame clones and lacks some. There are fewer than 350,000 clones in the sample; 80% to 90% occur only once, and about 2% lies in the top ten. Sequenced material: PBMCs or T cells enriched from blood (not recorded which). Receptors originate from a man aged 25 to 45 who had recovered from COVID-19.

The chain has TRBV9 and TRBJ1-3, with TRBD1 as a possible D gene (5 bases). Germline CDR1 is SGDLS and CDR2 is YYNGEE. The V end lost 2 bases, the J end lost 6 bases, and 12 bases lay between the germline ends. The CDR3 is 14 residues long. Here the CDR3 DNA reads TGTGCCAGCAGCGTTGGGGGGGACCAAAACACCATATATTTT. Its protein product is CASSVGGDQNTIYF.

The chain has TRBV6-2 or TRBV6-3 and TRBJ2-4; TRBD2 might be the D (6 bases). Germline assignment: CDR1 MNHEY and CDR2 SVGEGT. The CDR3 is 17 amino acids. With 6 bases removed from V and 5 bases from J, the gap between germline ends came to 23 bases. CDR3 nucleotide sequence: TGTGCCAGCAGCCCTAGGGCGGGGCCCTCTCTACAAAACATTCAGTACTTC. Amino acids: CASSPRAGPSLQNIQYF.

The chain employs TRBV5-6 and TRBJ2-7; 7 bases align to TRBD1. Unmatched junction bases numbered 5, after V lost 2 bases and J lost 0 bases. The germline gives CDR1 SGHDT, CDR2 YYEEEE. The CDR3 consists of 15 residues. DNA for the CDR3: TGTGCCAGCAGCTTAGTCGGGACAGTCTCCTACGAGCAGTACTTC. It translates to CASSLVGTVSYEQYF.

In this sample, this clone turned up once. The sample carries other DNA sequences with the same CDR3. The chain has TRBV27 and TRBJ2-5; TRBD1 agrees at 12 bases. With V trimmed by 6 bases and J by 4 bases, 6 bases remained unmatched. This CDR3 has 15 residues. Germline V lookup: CDR1 MNHEY, CDR2 SMNVEV (reference sequence). Here the CDR3 DNA reads TGTGCCAGCAGCACCGGGACAGGGGGCGTAGAGACCCAGTACTTC. It is translated as CASSTGTGGVETQYF.

The chain recombines TRBV5-6 with TRBJ1-5; D is perhaps TRBD1 (5 bases). The CDR3 covers 17 residues. With 1 base removed from V and 3 bases from J, the gap between germline ends came to 17 bases. Germline CDR1 reads SGHDT; CDR2 reads YYEEEE. This CDR3 is CASSLMGWGEHNQPQHF. CDR3 sequence (DNA): TGTGCCAGCAGCTTGATGGGATGGGGGGAGCACAATCAGCCCCAGCATTTT.

This clone was counted between two and nine times. The rearrangement uses TRBV27 and TRBJ1-2; the D gene is possibly TRBD1 (6 bases). CDR1 and CDR2 (germline): MNHEY, SMNVEV (reference sequence). The V end was cut by 2 bases, the J end by 8 bases, with 12 bases between. The CDR3 covers 13 residues. For the CDR3, the DNA is TGTGCCAGCAGTTTAAGCCAGGGGATCGGCTACACCTTC. It specifies CASSLSQGIGYTF.

The chain links TRBV19 to TRBJ2-1, with 7 bases fitting TRBD2. The length of the CDR3 is 16 residues. V was pared by 3 bases and J by 7 bases, with 12 bases of the junction left unmatched. Germline V gene sequence: CDR1 LNHDA, CDR2 SQIVND (reference sequence). The CDR3 region is CASSMFGGTRGNEQFF. The CDR3 coding sequence is TGTGCCAGTAGTATGTTCGGGGGGACCCGGGGGAATGAGCAGTTCTTC.

The chain joins TRBV12-3 or TRBV12-4 to TRBJ1-1; D is uncertain. The CDR3 is 12 amino acids. V was clipped by 6 bases and J by 7 bases, with 12 bases between them. The CDR3 DNA sequence: TGTGCCAGCAGCCCCGGAGAGCTTGAAGCTTTCTTT. This translates into CASSPGELEAFF.

V and J are TRBV4-3 and TRBJ2-7; perhaps TRBD1 as D (5 bases). CDR3 length: 16 amino acids. V shed 4 bases and J shed 3 bases, with 19 bases lying between them. The germline V gene has CDR1 LGHNA and CDR2 YSLEER. DNA for the CDR3: TGCGCCAGCAGCCGCACCTTGGGGCAGGGAAGCTACGAGCAGTACTTC. Translation gives CASSRTLGQGSYEQYF.

This clone was picked up a small number of times. The V call is TRBV2, the J call TRBJ2-3; the D gene is possibly TRBD2 (7 bases). CDR1 SNHLY and CDR2 FYNNEI come from the germline V gene. This CDR3 is 18 amino acids long. Trimming removed 1 base at V and 3 bases at J, with 20 bases between. This CDR3 reads CASSEGGGAVRGTDTQYF. DNA for the CDR3: TGTGCCAGCAGTGAAGGTGGGGGGGCGGTTCGAGGGACAGATACGCAGTATTTT.

This chain connects TRBV20-1 to TRBJ1-2, with 8 positions matching TRBD1. The V and J ends lost 3 bases and 0 bases, in that order; junction bases with no gene match: 6. CDR1 and CDR2 from the germline V gene are DFQATT and SNEGSKA (reference sequence). The CDR3 runs to 15 residues. This CDR3 reads CSASAEDRANYGYTF. As DNA, the CDR3 is TGCAGTGCTAGTGCGGAGGACAGGGCTAACTATGGCTACACCTTC.

This chain joins TRBV19 and TRBJ1-3; D may be TRBD1 (6 bases). The germline CDR1 and CDR2 sequences are LNHDA and SQIVND (reference sequence). The CDR3 has 14 amino acids. Trimming removed 10 bases at V and 0 bases at J, with 13 bases between. The CDR3 loop is CATKQGGSGNTIYF. The CDR3 DNA follows: TGTGCCACCAAACAGGGCGGCTCTGGAAACACCATATATTTT.